The 30 T cell receptor beta chains below come from one sample, sequenced in a study of T cell responses to AZD1222 COVID-19 vaccine. This table comes from immunoSEQ multiplex PCR, and its TCRdb copy is limited to in-frame clones, with some not included. The data hold about 130,000 clones, with about nine tenths observed a single time. The sample was peripheral blood, taken on day 0 of AZD1222 vaccination. These receptors were collected from an adult in good health.

The V gene is TRBV9, the J gene TRBJ2-7, with D perhaps matching TRBD1 (6 bases). The V end was cut by 4 bases, the J end by 9 bases, with 23 bases between. Germline V gene sequence: CDR1 SGDLS, CDR2 YYNGEE. The CDR3 loop spans 15 amino acids. CDR3 amino acids: CASSQRDTYYVAQYF. CDR3 bases: TGTGCCAGCAGCCAAAGGGACACCTACTACGTAGCGCAGTACTTC.

DNA for the CDR3: TGTGCCAGCAGTTTCGGAGGGGTCCAAGAGACCCAGTACTTC. It specifies CASSFGGVQETQYF. The V call is TRBV27, the J call TRBJ2-5; D is perhaps TRBD2 (6 bases). The V and J ends lost 3 bases and 1 base respectively, with 9 bases between them. This CDR3 contains 14 residues. The germline V gene has CDR1 MNHEY and CDR2 SMNVEV (reference sequence).

The J gene is TRBJ1-2, the V gene TRBV6-5; D is uncertain. The CDR3 is 14 amino acids. Trimming left V 7 bases short and J 2 bases short, with 14 bases between. Germline V gene data show CDR1 as MNHEY and CDR2 as SVGAGI. CDR3 sequence: CASTSGMWNYGYTF. DNA for the CDR3: TGTGCCAGCACCTCCGGGATGTGGAACTATGGCTACACCTTC.

The chain couples TRBV25-1 to TRBJ2-5; D is tentatively TRBD1 or TRBD2 (5 bases each). Germline assignment: CDR1 MGHDK and CDR2 SYGVNS. The V end lost 8 bases, the J end lost 5 bases, and 21 bases lay between the germline ends. The CDR3 length is 15 residues. Written as DNA, the CDR3 is TGTGCCAGCGCACTCCCGGGACCCTTCGCCGAGACCCAGTACTTC. Protein product: CASALPGPFAETQYF.

DNA for the CDR3: TGCGCCAGCAGCCAGGAGGGCGGGGCCAACGTCCTGACTTTC. Amino acid sequence: CASSQEGGANVLTF. V is TRBV4-3 and J is TRBJ2-6; a possible D gene is TRBD2 (6 bases). The CDR3 extends over 14 amino acids. Trimming removed 3 bases at V and 4 bases at J, with 7 bases between. Germline CDR1 reads LGHNA; CDR2 reads YSLEER.

The chain employs TRBV5-1 and TRBJ2-5; D may be TRBD2 (6 bases). CDR1 is SGHRS, CDR2 YFSETQ, per germline. The CDR3 is 15 amino acids. Trimming left V 0 bases short and J 5 bases short, with 14 bases between. CDR3 DNA sequence: TGCGCCAGCAGCTTGGGGAGGGGTGGATCGGAGACCCAGTACTTC. Protein sequence: CASSLGRGGSETQYF.

The V gene is TRBV6-4, the J gene TRBJ2-1; possibly TRBD1 for D (5 bases). The V end was cut by 4 bases, the J end by 7 bases, with 11 bases between. The CDR3 is made up of 13 amino acids. CDR1 is MRHNA and CDR2 is SNTAGT in the germline V gene. DNA for the CDR3: TGTGCCAGCAGTGTTCAGGGTTCGAATGAGCAGTTCTTC. Translation gives CASSVQGSNEQFF.

The V gene is TRBV5-6, the J gene TRBJ1-1, with D possibly TRBD1 on 6 matching bases. V dropped 2 bases and J dropped 4 bases, with 15 bases sitting between them. CDR1 and CDR2 from the germline V gene are SGHDT and YYEEEE. The CDR3 sequence is 15 residues long. The CDR3: CASSFTGLTSTEAFF. For the CDR3, the DNA is TGTGCCAGCAGCTTTACAGGGTTAACGAGCACTGAAGCTTTCTTT.

The chain uses TRBV6-5 and TRBJ1-1, with TRBD1 as a possible D gene (5 bases). Germline V lookup: CDR1 MNHEY, CDR2 SVGAGI. V lost 7 bases to trimming and J lost 2 bases, with 8 bases between them. This CDR3 is built from 12 residues. CDR3 DNA: TGTGCCAGCAAGAGGACAAACACTGAAGCTTTCTTT. As protein: CASKRTNTEAFF.

The gene calls are TRBV6-5 and TRBJ1-4; weak D call: TRBD1 (6 bases). V was cut by 2 bases and J by 6 bases, with 16 bases left in between. This CDR3 is built from 16 residues. Germline V lookup: CDR1 MNHEY, CDR2 SVGAGI. The chain's CDR3 is CASSYQEAGADEKLFF. The CDR3 bases are TGTGCCAGCAGTTACCAGGAAGCAGGGGCGGATGAAAAACTGTTTTTT.

This chain uses TRBV10-3 with TRBJ2-1; 8 bases match TRBD2. Germline V lookup: CDR1 ENHRY, CDR2 SYGVKD. The trim removed 5 bases at V and 12 bases at J, leaving 21 bases unmatched. This CDR3 has 17 residues. CDR3 sequence: CAISPRGGSPSGFGQFF. The CDR3 bases are TGTGCCATCAGTCCCCGGGGGGGATCTCCTTCGGGCTTTGGGCAGTTCTTC.

The gene calls are TRBV7-9 and TRBJ2-1, with 7 bases that match TRBD2. V lost 4 bases, J lost 5 bases, and 2 bases stayed unmatched. The CDR3 is 13 amino acids. Germline-derived CDR1 and CDR2 are SEHNR and FQNEAQ (reference sequence). CDR3 residues: CASSSGTNNEQFF. In DNA, the CDR3 is TGTGCCAGCAGCTCCGGGACTAACAATGAGCAGTTCTTC.

The chain carries TRBV10-3 and TRBJ2-3; 8 bases match TRBD2. Germline V gene lookup returns CDR1 ENHRY and CDR2 SYGVKD. This CDR3 is built from 15 residues. The V segment lost 5 bases and the J segment 3 bases; nucleotides outside the gene matches: 7. The CDR3, as DNA: TGTGCCATCAGTCTCACCGGGACTAGAACAGATACGCAGTATTTT. The encoded protein is CAISLTGTRTDTQYF.

The chain recombines TRBV5-1 with TRBJ1-1; D is undetermined. Germline CDR1 reads SGHRS; CDR2 reads YFSETQ. V was trimmed by 4 bases and J by 1 base, leaving 8 bases between them. The CDR3 length is 13 residues. The CDR3 coding sequence is TGCGCCAGCAGCACCCTCGGGAACACTGAAGCTTTCTTT. This codes for CASSTLGNTEAFF.

V usage is TRBV7-9 and J usage is TRBJ2-7; 7 nucleotides line up with TRBD2. J gave up 0 bases and V 4 bases, and 6 bases lay outside the gene matches. Germline V gene sequence: CDR1 SEHNR, CDR2 FQNEAQ (reference sequence). The CDR3 runs to 15 residues. For the CDR3, the DNA is TGTGCCAGCAGCTCCCCGAGCGGGGCCTCCTACGAGCAGTACTTC. This translates into CASSSPSGASYEQYF. The full variable domain, its missing parts supplied by reference TRBV7-9 and TRBJ2-7, is DTGVSQNPRHKITKRGQNVTFRCDPISEHNRLYWYRQTLGQGPEFLTYFQNEAQLEKSRLLSDRFSAERPKGSFSTLEIQRTEQGDSAMYLCASSSPSGASYEQYFGPGTRLTVT.

The chain carries TRBV25-1 and TRBJ2-1; D is unclear. V was pared by 5 bases and J by 1 base, with 12 bases between. In germline, CDR1 is MGHDK, CDR2 SYGVNS. The CDR3 is 15 amino acids. The CDR3 DNA is TGTGCCAGCAGTTCCGCGGACGCATCCTACAATGAGCAGTTCTTC. Translated, it gives CASSSADASYNEQFF. The full variable domain, with the rest looked up from reference TRBV25-1 and TRBJ2-1, is EADIYQTPRYLVIGTGKKITLECSQTMGHDKMYWYQQDPGMELHLIHYSYGVNSTEKGDLSSESTVSRIRTEHFPLTLESARPSHTSQYLCASSSADASYNEQFFGPGTRLTVL.

The chain joins TRBV7-9 to TRBJ2-1, with TRBD2 as a possible D gene (5 bases). CDR1 is SEHNR and CDR2 is FQNEAQ in the germline V gene (reference sequence). The CDR3 is 12 residues long. V gave up 8 bases and J gave up 7 bases, with 12 bases separating them. The chain's CDR3 is CASGLGRNEQFF. The CDR3 nucleotides are TGTGCCAGCGGACTTGGGCGAAATGAGCAGTTCTTC. Full variable domain (missing parts from reference TRBV7-9 and TRBJ2-1): DTGVSQNPRHKITKRGQNVTFRCDPISEHNRLYWYRQTLGQGPEFLTYFQNEAQLEKSRLLSDRFSAERPKGSFSTLEIQRTEQGDSAMYLCASGLGRNEQFFGPGTRLTVL.

The V and J genes are TRBV7-2 and TRBJ1-1; D remains ambiguous. The CDR3 sequence is 13 residues long. The germline gives CDR1 SGHTA, CDR2 FQGNSA. Trimming removed 5 bases from V and 3 bases from J, with 10 bases in between. The CDR3 loop reads CASSRRKDTEAFF. DNA for the CDR3: TGTGCCAGCAGCCGCAGAAAGGACACTGAAGCTTTCTTT.

In this sample, this clone turned up a few times. The rearrangement links TRBV6-2 or TRBV6-3 to TRBJ1-1; 7 nucleotides align to TRBD1. Trimming cost V 2 bases and J 0 bases; bases outside gene matches: 9. The length of the CDR3 is 17 residues. The germline V gene has CDR1 MNHEY and CDR2 SVGEGT. The CDR3 DNA reads TGTGCCAGCAGTTACGCCCCCCAGGGGACAGTGAACACTGAAGCTTTCTTT. It is translated as CASSYAPQGTVNTEAFF.

The rearrangement joins TRBV7-9 to TRBJ1-3; D call uncertain. V gave up 5 bases and J gave up 3 bases, with 17 bases separating them. This CDR3 spans 16 amino acids. The germline V gene has CDR1 SEHNR and CDR2 FQNEAQ (reference sequence). The CDR3 protein is CASSPPPALDGNTIYF. Written as DNA, the CDR3 is TGTGCCAGCAGCCCTCCTCCAGCTTTGGATGGAAACACCATATATTTT.

The genes are TRBV6-4 and TRBJ1-2; D possibly corresponds to TRBD1 (5 bases). Germline CDR1 MRHNA, CDR2 SNTAGT. CDR3 length equals 11 residues. The V gene lost 4 bases and the J gene lost 8 bases, with 8 bases spanning the gap. The CDR3 nucleotides read TGTGCCAGCAGTGGAGGGGACGGCTACACCTTC. This codes for CASSGGDGYTF.

The chain uses TRBV27 and TRBJ2-2; 9 bases line up with TRBD1. Germline assignment: CDR1 MNHEY and CDR2 SMNVEV (reference sequence). The CDR3 length is 16 residues. After removal of 7 bases from V and 6 bases from J, the junction contained 12 bases not matched to a gene. For the CDR3, the DNA is TGTGCCAGCACTAACACCGGGACAGGGTTGGCCGGGGAGCTGTTTTTT. Protein: CASTNTGTGLAGELFF.

This rearrangement joins TRBV3-1 (or the pseudogene TRBV3-2) to TRBJ1-4; 8 bases align to TRBD1. Per germline, CDR1 LGHDT and CDR2 YNNKEL (reference sequence). The V and J ends lost 4 bases and 7 bases, in that order; junction bases with no gene match: 5. The CDR3 runs to 14 residues. The CDR3 region has the DNA TGTGCCAGCAGCCGGATCGGGACAGGTGAAAAACTGTTTTTT. This codes for CASSRIGTGEKLFF.

The V and J genes are TRBV3-1 (or the pseudogene TRBV3-2) and TRBJ1-1; possibly TRBD1 for D (5 bases). With 5 bases removed from V and 10 bases from J, the gap between germline ends came to 14 bases. The CDR3 is made up of 12 amino acids. Per germline, CDR1 LGHDT and CDR2 YNNKEL (reference sequence). The CDR3 DNA is TGTGCCAGCAGCGAAGGGACTCTAGGAGCTTTCTTT. It translates to CASSEGTLGAFF.

This sequence joins TRBV5-5 and TRBJ1-4, with D possibly TRBD1 on 6 matching bases. Trimming stripped 4 bases from V and 6 bases from J, with 16 bases between. The length of the CDR3 is 15 residues. From germline, CDR1 is SGHKS and CDR2 YYEKEE (reference sequence). The chain's CDR3 is CASSPEGGVHEKLFF. The CDR3 region has the DNA TGTGCCAGCAGCCCCGAGGGGGGGGTCCATGAAAAACTGTTTTTT.

The rearrangement joins TRBV6-5 to TRBJ1-4, with D hard to call. Trimming removed 6 bases at V and 8 bases at J, with 10 bases between. The germline V gene has CDR1 MNHEY and CDR2 SVGAGI. The CDR3 extends over 12 amino acids. CDR3 residues: CASSRTREKLFF. CDR3 sequence (DNA): TGTGCCAGCAGCCGAACGAGAGAAAAACTGTTTTTT.

This chain joins TRBV2 and TRBJ1-2, with unresolved D. The V gene's germline CDR1 is SNHLY and CDR2 FYNNEI. V was pared by 7 bases and J by 4 bases, with 10 bases between. The CDR3 runs to 12 residues. CDR3 loop: CASIEGAYGYTF. The CDR3 nucleotides are TGTGCCAGCATAGAGGGAGCCTATGGCTACACCTTC.

The rearrangement uses TRBV19 and TRBJ1-2, with D possibly TRBD1 on 5 matching bases. CDR3 length equals 15 residues. Between the trimmed V and J ends, which lost 4 bases and 8 bases, there was a span of 20 bases. Germline V gives CDR1 LNHDA, CDR2 SQIVND (reference sequence). CDR3 loop: CASSSETGPEGGYTF. The CDR3 DNA follows: TGTGCCAGTAGTAGTGAAACGGGGCCCGAGGGAGGCTACACCTTC.

The chain uses TRBV5-1 and TRBJ1-1; D gene unclear. Trimming took 0 bases from V and 1 from J, leaving 10 bases between them. This CDR3 spans 15 amino acids. The V gene's germline CDR1 is SGHRS and CDR2 YFSETQ. The CDR3 loop reads CASSLALIENTEAFF. CDR3 DNA sequence: TGCGCCAGCAGCTTGGCACTCATCGAGAACACTGAAGCTTTCTTT.

The count of this clone is one. The V call is TRBV6-5, the J call TRBJ1-1, with TRBD1 as a possible D gene (5 bases). This CDR3 spans 14 amino acids. From germline, CDR1 is MNHEY and CDR2 SVGAGI. Trimming took off 2 bases at V and 6 bases at J, with 13 bases between the two ends. CDR3 residues: CASSYNGGKAEAFF. The CDR3 DNA is TGTGCCAGCAGTTACAACGGGGGGAAGGCTGAAGCTTTCTTT.